This T cell receptor beta chain was profiled in a study of T cells after posttransplantation cyclophosphamide. General study findings and limits: Recipient CMV seropositivity and CMV reactivation strongly tracked TRB clonality.

Clones were read by immunoSEQ multiplex PCR, and TCRdb kept only the in-frame ones, dropping some. This table holds over 20,000 clones, roughly 98% found once. This related bone marrow graft donor gave peripheral blood on the day of marrow donation. CDR1 SEHNR and CDR2 FQNEAQ come from the germline V gene (reference sequence). V was cut by 3 bases and J by 0 bases, with 3 bases left in between. This CDR3 is built from 12 residues. Worth noting for this clone: As yet, its antigen is unknown.

The receptor comes from a man between 35 and 55 years old in good health, CMV-negative, and a related stem cell transplant donor. Sample: naive CD8+ T cells sorted from PBMCs. J is TRBJ2-7 and V is TRBV7-9; D remains unclear. CDR3: CASSLSSYEQYF. CDR3 bases: TGTGCCAGCAGCTTGAGCTCCTACGAGCAGTACTTC.